The next 15 T cell receptor beta chains were all read from a single sample in a study of T cells in Graves' hyperthyroidism and ophthalmopathy. Regions amplified from RNA transcripts were the TCR beta CDR3 regions. The study used the HTBI primer set for a first-round RT-PCR of the TCR CDR3. TCRdb used MiXCR to reprocess the multiplex PCR reads, holding one entry per CDR3 protein. The sample has around 440,000 distinct CDR3 sequences; about 15% are singletons. Source material: blood. Receptors were obtained from a woman aged 18-29 years with Graves' hyperthyroidism.

This clonotype was counted at least ten times. The rearrangement links TRBV28 to TRBJ2-1; 8 nucleotides match TRBD2. V lost 2 bases to trimming and J lost 15 bases; unmatched junction nucleotides: 9. This CDR3 has 13 residues. Germline values: CDR1 MDHEN, CDR2 SYDVKM. CDR3 protein: CASSLVSGRGLFF. The CDR3 region has the DNA TGTGCCAGCAGTTTAGTGAGCGGGAGAGGTCTGTTCTTC.

V and J are TRBV15 and TRBJ2-2; unclear D gene. There are 12 residues in the CDR3. Trimming took 6 bases from V and 7 from J, leaving 9 bases between them. Germline lookup yields CDR1 LNHNV and CDR2 YYDKDF (reference sequence). The chain's CDR3 is CATSYEVGELFF. The CDR3 DNA sequence: TGTGCCACCAGTTACGAGGTCGGGGAGCTGTTTTTT.

In this sample, this clonotype turned up a few times. The chain carries TRBV5-1 and TRBJ2-1; D not resolved. Germline CDR1 reads SGHRS; CDR2 reads YFSETQ. The V gene lost 2 bases and the J gene lost 8 bases, with 8 bases spanning the gap. This CDR3 is 12 amino acids long. This chain's CDR3 is CASSFLEDEQFF. The CDR3 coding sequence is TGCGCCAGCAGCTTTCTTGAGGATGAGCAGTTCTTC.

This clonotype was seen repeatedly, ten times or more. The chain couples TRBV20-1 to TRBJ1-2; D uncertain. Germline-derived CDR1 and CDR2 are DFQATT and SNEGSKA (reference sequence). Trimming took 5 bases from V and 5 from J, leaving 9 bases between them. This CDR3 region has 11 residues. The CDR3 coding sequence is TGCAGTGCTGGAGCGGGGTATGGCTACACCTTC. As protein: CSAGAGYGYTF.

A word on this clonotype: A much more abundant neighbour one base away suggests this may be a read error. The V gene is TRBV6-1, the J gene TRBJ2-1; 10 bases are a match to TRBD2. The germline CDR1 and CDR2 sequences are MNHNS and SASEGT. The CDR3 runs 17 residues. CDR3 region: CAGSPGGAGGPHNEQFF. The CDR3 DNA sequence: TGTGCCGGCAGTCCTGGGGGAGCGGGGGGGCCCCACAATGAGCAGTTCTTC.

This clonotype was seen a few times. The chain recombines TRBV9 with TRBJ2-2; D is unclear. This CDR3 has 13 amino acids. V gave up 0 bases and J gave up 7 bases, with 7 bases separating them. Germline lookup yields CDR1 SGDLS and CDR2 YYNGEE. The CDR3 bases are TGTGCCAGCAGCGTAGTGGACGGCGGGGAGCTGTTTTTT. Translated, it gives CASSVVDGGELFF.

The sample holds a few counts of this clonotype. A much larger clone lies a single base off, so this may be a read error. This rearrangement joins TRBV11-2 to TRBJ1-6; TRBD1 is a possible D gene (6 bases). This CDR3 has 15 amino acids. Trimming shortened V by 1 base and J by 10 bases, and 14 bases separated the two germline ends. Germline CDR1 is SGHAT and CDR2 is FQNNGV. This CDR3 is CASSLGSGGRSPLHF. The CDR3 DNA follows: TGTGCCAGCAGCTTAGGTTCCGGGGGCAGGTCACCCCTCCACTTT.

This chain's CDR3 is CASSQDAWDRGEKLFF. In DNA, the CDR3 is TGCGCCAGCAGCCAAGATGCGTGGGACAGGGGGGAAAAACTGTTTTTT. The V gene is TRBV4-1, the J gene TRBJ1-4, with 11 bases that match TRBD1. V lost 0 bases to trimming and J lost 8 bases; unmatched junction nucleotides: 5. CDR1 is MGHRA, CDR2 YSYEKL, per germline. This CDR3 comprises 16 residues.

Ten or more counts support this clonotype. The chain uses TRBV20-1 and TRBJ1-1, with D perhaps matching TRBD1 (5 bases). The V and J ends lost 0 bases and 8 bases respectively, with 13 bases between them. Germline CDR1 and CDR2: DFQATT and SNEGSKA (reference sequence). The CDR3 spans 13 residues. The CDR3: CSARDGAGREAFF. The CDR3 bases are TGCAGTGCTAGAGATGGGGCAGGTCGGGAAGCTTTCTTT.

Turning to this clonotype: A clone one base away is much larger, so this may be a read error. The chain carries TRBV10-3 and TRBJ1-6, with no clear D. The CDR3 is 15 amino acids. Per germline, CDR1 ENHRY and CDR2 SYGVKD. V was shortened by 5 bases and J by 0 bases, with 8 bases between the two germline ends. CDR3: CAISLRRSYNSPLHF. The CDR3 DNA follows: TGTGCCATCAGTTTGAGGCGCTCCTATAATTCACCCCTCCACTTT.

This clonotype was detected many times. The DNA for the CDR3 is TGTGCCAGCAGCCAGGGGTCTGGGGACGCAACCTACGAGCAGTACTTC. Its protein is CASSQGSGDATYEQYF. V and J are TRBV27 and TRBJ2-7; TRBD1 is a possible D gene (6 bases). CDR1 and CDR2 (germline): MNHEY, SMNVEV (reference sequence). The length of the CDR3 is 16 residues. Between the trimmed V and J ends, which lost 6 bases and 2 bases, there was a span of 20 bases.

This clonotype was counted between two and nine times. The chain combines TRBV15 with TRBJ2-1; 10 bases align to TRBD2. V was pared by 0 bases and J by 3 bases, with 5 bases of the junction left unmatched. Germline V gives CDR1 LNHNV, CDR2 YYDKDF (reference sequence). The CDR3 is 17 amino acids. The CDR3 DNA sequence: TGTGCCACCAGCAGAGATTGGGCTAGCGGGAGCTACAATGAGCAGTTCTTC. Protein: CATSRDWASGSYNEQFF.

The table lists this clonotype with many counts. CDR3 amino acids: CASSLGDSPYYTF. The CDR3, as DNA: TGTGCCAGCAGCTTGGGGGACAGCCCATATTACACCTTC. This chain uses TRBV5-6 with TRBJ1-2, with 7 bases identical to TRBD1. From germline, CDR1 is SGHDT and CDR2 YYEEEE. Trimming removed 0 bases from V and 11 bases from J; junction bases left unmatched: 7. This CDR3 contains 13 residues.

The V gene is TRBV6-6, the J gene TRBJ2-5; a possible D gene is TRBD1 (6 bases). The CDR3 is 16 amino acids. Trimming left V 1 base short and J 1 base short, with 13 bases between. CDR1 is MNHNY and CDR2 is SVGAGI in the germline V gene (reference sequence). CDR3 bases: TGTGCCAGCAGTTACTGGGGGCCCAAGGCCCAAGAGACCCAGTACTTC. Amino acid sequence: CASSYWGPKAQETQYF.

The chain recombines TRBV5-1 with TRBJ1-1; perhaps TRBD1 as D (5 bases). The CDR3 spans 13 residues. Trimming pared 4 bases from V and 5 bases from J, leaving 12 bases between. CDR1 and CDR2 from the germline V gene are SGHRS and YFSETQ. CDR3 DNA sequence: TGCGCCAGCAGCGACGGGGGTTGGACTGAAGCTTTCTTT. Translated, it gives CASSDGGWTEAFF.